The entry below describes one T cell receptor beta chain. The target antigen is unknown. Produced via immunoSEQ multiplex PCR; TCRdb's table is partial and in-frame only. The data hold approximately 58,000 clones, with roughly 90% observed a single time. The source of the sample is a study of graft-versus-host responses after intestinal transplantation. Overall study: Recipients had transplants, and these were multivisceral, liver-intestinal, or isolated intestinal. Each recipient received anti-thymocyte globulin induction, then tacrolimus and steroids for about three years.

Trimming pared 5 bases from V and 1 base from J, leaving 8 bases between. The germline V gene encodes CDR1 LNHDA and CDR2 SQIVND (reference sequence). The CDR3 is 13 amino acids. Points from the study as a whole: Detected in recipient marrow were GvH clones, some of which were first observed in ileum or blood. The presence of high graft-versus-host to host-versus-graft clonal ratios in allografts characterized patients with graft-donor T cell macrochimerism.

The gene calls are TRBV19 and TRBJ1-1; weak D call: TRBD1 (5 bases). The sequencing used PBMCs, collected 26 days after transplant. This clonotype originated in a human patient who received an intestinal transplant, so some T cells may come from the graft donor. The CDR3 coding sequence is TGTGCCAGTAGTGCCGGACAGAACACTGAAGCTTTCTTT. Amino acids: CASSAGQNTEAFF.